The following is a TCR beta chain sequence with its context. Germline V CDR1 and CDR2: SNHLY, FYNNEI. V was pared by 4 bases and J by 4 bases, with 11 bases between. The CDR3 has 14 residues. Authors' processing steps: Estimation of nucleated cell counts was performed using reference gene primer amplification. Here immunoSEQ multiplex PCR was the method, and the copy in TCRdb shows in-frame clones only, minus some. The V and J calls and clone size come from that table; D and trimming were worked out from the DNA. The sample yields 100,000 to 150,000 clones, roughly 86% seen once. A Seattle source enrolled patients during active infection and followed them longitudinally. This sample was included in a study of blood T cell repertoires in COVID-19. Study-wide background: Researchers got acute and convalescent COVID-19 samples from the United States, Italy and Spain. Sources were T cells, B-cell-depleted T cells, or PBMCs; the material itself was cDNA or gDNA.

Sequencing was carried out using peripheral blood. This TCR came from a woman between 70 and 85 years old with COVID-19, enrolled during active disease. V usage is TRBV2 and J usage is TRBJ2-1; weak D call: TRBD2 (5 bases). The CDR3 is CASSVDYTYNEQFF. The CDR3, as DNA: TGTGCCAGCAGTGTTGACTACACGTACAATGAGCAGTTCTTC.